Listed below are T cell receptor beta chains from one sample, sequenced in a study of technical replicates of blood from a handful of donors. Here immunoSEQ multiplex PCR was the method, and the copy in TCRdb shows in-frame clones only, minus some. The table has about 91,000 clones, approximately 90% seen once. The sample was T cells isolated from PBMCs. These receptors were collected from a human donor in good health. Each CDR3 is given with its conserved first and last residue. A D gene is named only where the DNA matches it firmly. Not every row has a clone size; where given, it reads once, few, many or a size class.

CATSRTGSPYEQYF,TGTGCCACCAGCAGAACAGGGTCTCCTTACGAGCAGTACTTC,TRBJ2-7,TRBV15,14,few,.
CASSTRQNTEAFF,TGTGCCAGCAGCACCAGGCAGAACACTGAAGCTTTCTTT,TRBJ1-1,TRBV27,13,.,.
CATSPGDRGQNEQFF,TGTGCCACCAGCCCAGGGGACAGGGGTCAAAATGAGCAGTTCTTC,TRBJ2-1,TRBV15,15,.,TRBD1
CASSFLRGGSYEQYF,TGTGCCAGCAGCTTCCTCCGAGGTGGCTCCTACGAGCAGTACTTC,TRBJ2-7,TRBV11-2,15,.,.
CASSSTGADYGYTF,TGTGCCAGCAGCTCCACAGGGGCGGACTATGGCTACACCTTC,TRBJ1-2,TRBV11-2,14,once,TRBD1
CASWSSTGEETQYF,TGTGCCAGCTGGAGTAGTACAGGGGAAGAGACCCAGTACTTC,TRBJ2-5,TRBV27,14,once,TRBD1
CASSHQDMRYEQYF,TGTGCCAGCAGCCACCAGGACATGCGCTACGAGCAGTACTTC,TRBJ2-7,TRBV5-6,14,.,.
CASSSLAGYNEQFF,TGTGCCAGCAGCTCCCTAGCGGGGTACAATGAGCAGTTCTTC,TRBJ2-1,TRBV7-3,14,.,TRBD2
CASSLAGTGDYEQYF,TGCGCCAGCAGCTTGGCCGGGACAGGGGACTACGAGCAGTACTTC,TRBJ2-7,TRBV5-1,15,.,TRBD1
CASSQDVQGTDTQYF,TGTGCCAGCAGCCAAGATGTCCAGGGCACAGATACGCAGTATTTT,TRBJ2-3,TRBV14,15,.,.
CARSSYTKTSDRSWTYEQYF,TGTGCCAGAAGCTCCTATACCAAGACTAGCGACCGCTCCTGGACCTACGAGCAGTACTTC,TRBJ2-7,TRBV5-3,20,.,TRBD2
CASSGLDLNTEAFF,TGTGCCAGCAGTGGCCTCGACTTGAACACTGAAGCTTTCTTT,TRBJ1-1,TRBV6-1,14,.,.
CASSPPTSGSSYEQYF,TGTGCCAGCAGCCCCCCGACTAGCGGGAGCTCCTACGAGCAGTACTTC,TRBJ2-7,TRBV5-8,16,.,TRBD2
CASSQYPGVQETQYF,TGTGCCAGCAGCCAATATCCGGGGGTCCAGGAGACCCAGTACTTC,TRBJ2-5,TRBV14,15,few,.
CASSYGTGWETQYF,TGCGCCAGCAGCTACGGGACAGGGTGGGAGACCCAGTACTTC,TRBJ2-5,TRBV5-1,14,.,TRBD1
CASSSGQVGTYEQYF,TGTGCCAGCAGTTCCGGACAGGTCGGGACCTACGAGCAGTACTTC,TRBJ2-7,TRBV27,15,.,TRBD1
CASSVALAGGGPDTQYF,TGTGCCAGCAGCGTAGCTCTAGCGGGGGGGGGACCAGATACGCAGTATTTT,TRBJ2-3,TRBV9,17,.,TRBD2
CSTRWRDRGTDTQYF,TGCAGCACCCGGTGGCGGGACAGGGGAACAGATACGCAGTATTTT,TRBJ2-3,TRBV29-1,15,.,TRBD1
CASTSGDTSTDTQYF,TGTGCCAGCACTAGCGGGGATACTAGCACAGATACGCAGTATTTT,TRBJ2-3,TRBV6-1,15,.,TRBD2
CASSFGENTEAFF,TGTGCCAGCAGTTTCGGTGAGAACACTGAAGCTTTCTTT,TRBJ1-1,TRBV27,13,.,.
CARWTGGSYGYTF,TGTGCCCGGTGGACAGGGGGCTCCTATGGCTACACCTTC,TRBJ1-2,TRBV30,13,.,TRBD1
CASSPEKQGARGNTIYF,TGTGCCAGCTCACCTGAGAAACAGGGGGCGCGTGGAAACACCATATATTTT,TRBJ1-3,TRBV18,17,.,TRBD1
CASSGAGEETQYF,TGCGCCAGCAGTGGGGCGGGGGAAGAGACCCAGTACTTC,TRBJ2-5,TRBV10-1,13,.,TRBD2
CAISPGTSGGNLYNEQFF,TGTGCCATCAGCCCCGGGACTAGCGGGGGAAATCTCTACAATGAGCAGTTCTTC,TRBJ2-1,TRBV10-3,18,.,TRBD2
CASSIAGTGTAYEQYF,TGTGCCAGTAGTATCGCCGGGACAGGGACGGCCTACGAGCAGTACTTC,TRBJ2-7,TRBV19,16,.,TRBD1
CASSFTGILPGAQSSYNEQFF,TGTGCCAGCAGTTTTACAGGAATACTACCAGGGGCTCAGAGCTCCTACAATGAGCAGTTCTTC,TRBJ2-1,TRBV28,21,.,.